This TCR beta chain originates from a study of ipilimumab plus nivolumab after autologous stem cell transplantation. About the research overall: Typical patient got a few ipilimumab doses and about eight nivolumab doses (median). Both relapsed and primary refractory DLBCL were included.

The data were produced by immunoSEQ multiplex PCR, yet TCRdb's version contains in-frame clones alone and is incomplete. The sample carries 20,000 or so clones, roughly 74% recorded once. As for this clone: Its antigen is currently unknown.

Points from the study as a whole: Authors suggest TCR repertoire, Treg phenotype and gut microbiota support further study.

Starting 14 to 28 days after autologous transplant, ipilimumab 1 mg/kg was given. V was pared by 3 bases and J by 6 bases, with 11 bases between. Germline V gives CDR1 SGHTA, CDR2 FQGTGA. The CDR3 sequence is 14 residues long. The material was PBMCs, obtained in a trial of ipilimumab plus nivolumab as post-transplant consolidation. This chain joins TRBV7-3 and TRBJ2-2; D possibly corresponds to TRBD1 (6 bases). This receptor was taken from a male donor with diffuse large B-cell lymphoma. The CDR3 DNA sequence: TGTGCCAGCAGCTTGCTAACAGGGTCCGGGGAGCTGTTTTTT. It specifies CASSLLTGSGELFF. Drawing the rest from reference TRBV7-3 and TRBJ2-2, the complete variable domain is GAGVSQTPSNKVTEKGKYVELRCDPISGHTALYWYRQSLGQGPEFLIYFQGTGAADDSGLPNDRFFAVRPEGSVSTLKIQRTERGDSAVYLCASSLLTGSGELFFGEGSRLTVL.